This T cell receptor beta chain was recovered during a study of early T cells in non-severe SARS-CoV-2 infection. Study-wide context: Chains were unpaired, as sequencing was done on bulk RNA from unsorted whole blood. Study-wide results and limits: A preference for anti-spike CD8 responses marked VDJdb matching, which missed private and CD4 specificities.

Individual cDNA molecules were tagged with unique molecular identifiers, the study reported. TCRdb ran MiXCR on the 5' RACE reads and lists one entry per CDR3 protein. The sample includes around 68,000 distinct CDR3 sequences, roughly an eighth of them seen just once. Note on this clonotype: Its antigen is unidentified.

The sequence came from an adult who was a healthcare worker with PCR-confirmed SARS-CoV-2 infection or an uninfected control (not recorded which). Sequencing was performed on whole blood, taken at baseline.

The CDR3 loop reads CASSGGTLEAFF. The CDR3, as DNA: TGTGCCAGCAGTGGAGGGACACTTGAAGCTTTCTTT. The chain recombines TRBV28 with TRBJ1-1; D perhaps matches TRBD1 (6 bases). Deletions cut 5 bases from V and 7 bases from J, with 11 bases between. The germline CDR1 and CDR2 sequences are MDHEN and SYDVKM. The CDR3 length is 12 residues.